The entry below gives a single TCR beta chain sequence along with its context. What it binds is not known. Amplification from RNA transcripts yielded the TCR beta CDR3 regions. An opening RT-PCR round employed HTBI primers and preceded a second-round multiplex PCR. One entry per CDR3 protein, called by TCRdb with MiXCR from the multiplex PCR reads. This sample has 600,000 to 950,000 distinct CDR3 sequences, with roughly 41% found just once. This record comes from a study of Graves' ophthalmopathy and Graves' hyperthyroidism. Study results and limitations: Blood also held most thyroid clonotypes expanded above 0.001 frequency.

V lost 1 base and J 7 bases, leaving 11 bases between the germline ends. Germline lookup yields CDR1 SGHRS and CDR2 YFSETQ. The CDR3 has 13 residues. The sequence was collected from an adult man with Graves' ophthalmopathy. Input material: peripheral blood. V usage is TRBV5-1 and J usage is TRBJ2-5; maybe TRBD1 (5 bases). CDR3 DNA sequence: TGCGCCAGCAGCTTGATCTGGCAGGGGACCCAGTACTTC. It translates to CASSLIWQGTQYF.